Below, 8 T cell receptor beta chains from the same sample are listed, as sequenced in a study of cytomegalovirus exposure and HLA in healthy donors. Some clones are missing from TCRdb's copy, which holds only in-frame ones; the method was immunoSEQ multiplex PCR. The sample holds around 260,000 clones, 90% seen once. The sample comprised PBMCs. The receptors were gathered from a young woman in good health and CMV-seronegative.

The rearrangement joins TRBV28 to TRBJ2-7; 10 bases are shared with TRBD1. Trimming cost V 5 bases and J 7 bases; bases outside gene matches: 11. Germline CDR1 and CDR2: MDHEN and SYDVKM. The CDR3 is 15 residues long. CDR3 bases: TGTGCCAGCAGTACAAAAGACAGGGGGCGCGGTGAGCAGTACTTC. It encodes CASSTKDRGRGEQYF.

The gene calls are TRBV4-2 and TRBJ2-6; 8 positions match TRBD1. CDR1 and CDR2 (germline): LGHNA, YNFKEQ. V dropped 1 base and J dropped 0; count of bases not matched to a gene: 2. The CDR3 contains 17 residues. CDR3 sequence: CASSQGTGSSGANVLTF. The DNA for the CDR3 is TGTGCCAGCAGCCAAGGGACAGGGTCCTCTGGGGCCAACGTCCTGACTTTC.

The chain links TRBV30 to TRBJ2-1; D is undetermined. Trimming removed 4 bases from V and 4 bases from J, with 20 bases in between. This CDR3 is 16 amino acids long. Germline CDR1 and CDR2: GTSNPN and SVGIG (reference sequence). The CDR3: CAWNNDGPRPYNEQFF. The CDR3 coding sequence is TGTGCCTGGAACAATGACGGTCCGAGGCCATACAATGAGCAGTTCTTC. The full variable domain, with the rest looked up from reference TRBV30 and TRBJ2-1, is SQTIHQWPATLVQPVGSPLSLECTVEGTSNPNLYWYRQAAGRGLQLLFYSVGIGQISSEVPQNLSASRPQDRQFILSSKKLLLSDSGFYLCAWNNDGPRPYNEQFFGPGTRLTVL.

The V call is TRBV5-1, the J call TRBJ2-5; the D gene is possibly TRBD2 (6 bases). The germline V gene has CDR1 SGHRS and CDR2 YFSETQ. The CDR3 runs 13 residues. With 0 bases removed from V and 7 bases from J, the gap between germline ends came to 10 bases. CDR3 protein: CASSLDSGGTQYF. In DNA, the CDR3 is TGCGCCAGCAGCTTGGATAGCGGAGGGACCCAGTACTTC.

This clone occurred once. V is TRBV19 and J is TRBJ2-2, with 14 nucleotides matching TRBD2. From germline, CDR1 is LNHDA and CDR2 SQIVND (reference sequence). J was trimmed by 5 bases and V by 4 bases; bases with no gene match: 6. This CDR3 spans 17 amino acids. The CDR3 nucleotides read TGTGCCAGTAGTAGGGGACTAGCGGGAGATGGTACCGGGGAGCTGTTTTTT. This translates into CASSRGLAGDGTGELFF.

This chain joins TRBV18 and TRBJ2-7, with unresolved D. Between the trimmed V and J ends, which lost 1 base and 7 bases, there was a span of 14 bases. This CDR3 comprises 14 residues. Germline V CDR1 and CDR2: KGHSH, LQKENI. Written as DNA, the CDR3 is TGTGCCAGCTCACCACGATATAGCACCGATGAGCAGTACTTC. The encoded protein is CASSPRYSTDEQYF.

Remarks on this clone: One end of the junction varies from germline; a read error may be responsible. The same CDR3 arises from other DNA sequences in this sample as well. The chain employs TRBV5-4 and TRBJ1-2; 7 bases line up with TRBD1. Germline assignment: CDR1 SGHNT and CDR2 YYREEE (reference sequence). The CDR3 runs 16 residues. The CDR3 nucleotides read TGTGCTAGCAGCTCACCTAAACAGGGGCTCCCAGGTGGCTACACCTTC. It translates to CASSSPKQGLPGGYTF.

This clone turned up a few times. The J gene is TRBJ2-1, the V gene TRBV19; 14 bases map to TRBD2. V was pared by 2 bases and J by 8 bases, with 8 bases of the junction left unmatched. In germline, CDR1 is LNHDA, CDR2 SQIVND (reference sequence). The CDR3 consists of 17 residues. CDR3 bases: TGTGCCAGTAGTATAATCGGGACTAGCGGGAGTATAGATGAGCAGTTCTTC. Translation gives CASSIIGTSGSIDEQFF.